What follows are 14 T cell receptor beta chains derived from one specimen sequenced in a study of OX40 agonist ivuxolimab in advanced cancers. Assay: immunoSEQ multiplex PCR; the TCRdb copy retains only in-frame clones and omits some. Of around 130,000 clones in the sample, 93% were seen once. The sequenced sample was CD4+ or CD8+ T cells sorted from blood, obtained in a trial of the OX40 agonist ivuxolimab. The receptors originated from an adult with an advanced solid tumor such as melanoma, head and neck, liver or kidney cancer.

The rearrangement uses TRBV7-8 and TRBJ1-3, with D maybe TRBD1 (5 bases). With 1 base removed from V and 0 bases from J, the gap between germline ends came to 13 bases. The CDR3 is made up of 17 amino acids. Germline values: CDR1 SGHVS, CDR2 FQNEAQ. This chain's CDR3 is CASSLVGGAHSGNTIYF. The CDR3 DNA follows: TGTGCCAGCAGCTTAGTGGGCGGGGCGCACTCTGGAAACACCATATATTTT.

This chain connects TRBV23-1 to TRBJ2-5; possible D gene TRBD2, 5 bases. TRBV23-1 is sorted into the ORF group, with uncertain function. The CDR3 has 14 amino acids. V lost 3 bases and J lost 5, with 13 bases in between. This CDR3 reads CASSHRRGSETQYF. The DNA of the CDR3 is TGCGCCAGCAGTCACCGACGTGGGAGTGAGACCCAGTACTTC.

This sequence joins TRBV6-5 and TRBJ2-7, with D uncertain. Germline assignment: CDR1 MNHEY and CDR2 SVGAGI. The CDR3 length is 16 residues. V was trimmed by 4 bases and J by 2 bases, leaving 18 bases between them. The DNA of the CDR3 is TGTGCCAGCAGTTCCCCGAAGGGCCCCGCAACCTACGAGCAGTACTTC. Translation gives CASSSPKGPATYEQYF.

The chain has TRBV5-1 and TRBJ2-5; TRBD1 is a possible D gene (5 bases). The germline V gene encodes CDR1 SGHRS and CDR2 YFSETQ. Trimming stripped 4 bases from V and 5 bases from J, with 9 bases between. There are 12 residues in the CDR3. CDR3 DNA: TGCGCCAGCAGCCCAGGGTGGGAGACCCAGTACTTC. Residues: CASSPGWETQYF.

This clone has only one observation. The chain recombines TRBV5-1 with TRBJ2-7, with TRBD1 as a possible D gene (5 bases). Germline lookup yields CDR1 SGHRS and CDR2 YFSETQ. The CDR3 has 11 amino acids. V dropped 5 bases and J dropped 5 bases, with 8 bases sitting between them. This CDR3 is CASRQGDEQYF. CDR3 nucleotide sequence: TGCGCCAGCAGGCAGGGTGACGAGCAGTACTTC.

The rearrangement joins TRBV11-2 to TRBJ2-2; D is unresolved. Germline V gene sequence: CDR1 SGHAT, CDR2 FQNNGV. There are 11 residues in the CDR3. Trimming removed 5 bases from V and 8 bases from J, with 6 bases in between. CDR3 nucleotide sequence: TGTGCCAGCAGCCCGTGGGGGGAGCTGTTTTTT. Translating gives CASSPWGELFF.

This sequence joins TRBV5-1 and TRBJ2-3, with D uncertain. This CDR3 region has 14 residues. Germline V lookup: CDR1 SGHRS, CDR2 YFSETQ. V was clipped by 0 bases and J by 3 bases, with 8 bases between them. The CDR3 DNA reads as TGCGCCAGCAGCTTGGTAGGCTTTACAGATACGCAGTATTTT. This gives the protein CASSLVGFTDTQYF.

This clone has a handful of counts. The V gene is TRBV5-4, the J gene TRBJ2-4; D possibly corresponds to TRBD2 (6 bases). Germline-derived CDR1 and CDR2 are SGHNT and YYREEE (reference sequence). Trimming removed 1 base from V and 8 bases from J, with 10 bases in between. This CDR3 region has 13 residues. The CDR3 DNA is TGTGCCAGCAGCTTGACTAGCTCTGACATTCAGTACTTC. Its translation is CASSLTSSDIQYF.

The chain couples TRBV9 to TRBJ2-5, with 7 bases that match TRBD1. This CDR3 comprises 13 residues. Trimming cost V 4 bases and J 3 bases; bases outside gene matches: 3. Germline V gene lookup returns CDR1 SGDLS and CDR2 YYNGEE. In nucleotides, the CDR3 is TGTGCCAGCAGCACCGGGACAGAAGAGACCCAGTACTTC. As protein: CASSTGTEETQYF.

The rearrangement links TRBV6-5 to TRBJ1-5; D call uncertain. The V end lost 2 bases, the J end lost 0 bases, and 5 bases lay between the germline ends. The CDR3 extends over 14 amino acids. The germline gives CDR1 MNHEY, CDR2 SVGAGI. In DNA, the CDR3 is TGTGCCAGCAGTTACCTGAATAGCAATCAGCCCCAGCATTTT. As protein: CASSYLNSNQPQHF.

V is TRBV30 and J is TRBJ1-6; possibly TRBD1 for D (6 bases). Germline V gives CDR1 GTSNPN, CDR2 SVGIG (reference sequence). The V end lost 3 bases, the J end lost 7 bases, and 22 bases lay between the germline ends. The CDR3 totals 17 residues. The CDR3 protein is CAWRVGGGRGSNSPLHF. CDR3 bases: TGTGCCTGGAGGGTAGGGGGGGGACGGGGGTCGAATTCACCCCTCCACTTT.

The CDR3 region is CASSPDRQRQETQYF. For the CDR3, the DNA is TGTGCCAGTAGTCCGGACAGGCAACGTCAAGAGACCCAGTACTTC. The rearrangement uses TRBV19 and TRBJ2-5, with 7 bases that match TRBD1. The CDR3 loop spans 15 amino acids. The germline V gene has CDR1 LNHDA and CDR2 SQIVND (reference sequence). With 5 bases clipped from V and 2 bases from J, the junction kept 8 bases outside the gene matches.

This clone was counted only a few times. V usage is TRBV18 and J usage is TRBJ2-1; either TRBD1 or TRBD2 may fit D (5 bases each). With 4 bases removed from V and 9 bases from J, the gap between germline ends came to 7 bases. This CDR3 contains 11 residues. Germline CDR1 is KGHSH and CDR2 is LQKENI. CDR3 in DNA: TGTGCCAGCTCACTTGGGACTGAGCAGTTCTTC. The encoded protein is CASSLGTEQFF.

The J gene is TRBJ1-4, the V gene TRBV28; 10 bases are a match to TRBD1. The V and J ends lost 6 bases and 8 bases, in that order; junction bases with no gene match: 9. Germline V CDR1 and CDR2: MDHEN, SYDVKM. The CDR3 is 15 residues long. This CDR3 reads CASRGQGSVLEKLFF. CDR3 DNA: TGTGCCAGCAGGGGACAGGGGAGTGTCTTGGAAAAACTGTTTTTT.